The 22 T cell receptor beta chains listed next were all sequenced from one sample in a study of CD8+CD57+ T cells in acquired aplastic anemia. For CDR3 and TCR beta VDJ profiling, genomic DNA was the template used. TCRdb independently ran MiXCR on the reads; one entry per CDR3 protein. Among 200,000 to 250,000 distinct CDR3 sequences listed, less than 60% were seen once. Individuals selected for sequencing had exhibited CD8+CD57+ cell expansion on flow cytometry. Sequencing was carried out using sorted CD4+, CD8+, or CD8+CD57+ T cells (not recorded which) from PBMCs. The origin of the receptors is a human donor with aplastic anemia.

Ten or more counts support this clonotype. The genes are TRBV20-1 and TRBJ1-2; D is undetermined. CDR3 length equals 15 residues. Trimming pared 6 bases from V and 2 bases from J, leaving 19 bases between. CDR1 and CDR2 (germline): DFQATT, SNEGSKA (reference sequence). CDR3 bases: TGCAGTGCAACCCTCGAGTTGGCGGGGAACTATGGCTACACCTTC. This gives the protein CSATLELAGNYGYTF.

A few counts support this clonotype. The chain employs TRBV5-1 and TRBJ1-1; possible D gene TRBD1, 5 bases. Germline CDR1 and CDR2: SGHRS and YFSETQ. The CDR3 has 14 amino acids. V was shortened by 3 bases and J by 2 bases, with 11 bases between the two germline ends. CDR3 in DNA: TGCGCCAGCAGCTGGGGGACGGGAAACACTGAAGCTTTCTTT. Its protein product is CASSWGTGNTEAFF.

CDR3 nucleotides: TGTGCCACCAGCAGAGATCCAGGGGGAAATCAGCCCCAGCATTTT. Protein sequence: CATSRDPGGNQPQHF. This chain connects TRBV15 to TRBJ1-5; 7 bases agree with TRBD1. The CDR3 is made up of 15 amino acids. Germline V gene data show CDR1 as LNHNV and CDR2 as YYDKDF (reference sequence). Trimming at V came to 0 bases and at J to 4 bases, leaving 3 bases not matched to a gene.

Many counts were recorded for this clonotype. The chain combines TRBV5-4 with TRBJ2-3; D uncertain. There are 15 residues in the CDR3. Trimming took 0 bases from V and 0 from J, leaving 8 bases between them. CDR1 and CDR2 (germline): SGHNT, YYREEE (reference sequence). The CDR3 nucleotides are TGTGCCAGCAGCTTGGTGGCCGGTAGCACAGATACGCAGTATTTT. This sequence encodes CASSLVAGSTDTQYF.

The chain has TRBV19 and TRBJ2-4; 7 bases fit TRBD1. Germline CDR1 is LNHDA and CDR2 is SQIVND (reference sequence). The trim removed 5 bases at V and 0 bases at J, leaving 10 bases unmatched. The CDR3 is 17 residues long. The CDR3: CASSFPGTVLAKNIQYF. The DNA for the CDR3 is TGTGCCAGTAGTTTCCCCGGGACAGTCCTAGCCAAAAACATTCAGTACTTC.

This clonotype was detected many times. The CDR3 sequence: CASSPVRTGAEKLFF. The DNA for the CDR3 is TGTGCCAGCAGTCCCGTGAGGACAGGGGCCGAAAAACTGTTTTTT. The chain links TRBV6-1 to TRBJ1-4, with 9 bases that match TRBD1. Germline V lookup: CDR1 MNHNS, CDR2 SASEGT. Losses at the gene ends were 5 bases for V and 8 bases for J; bases not matched to a gene: 9. There are 15 residues in the CDR3.

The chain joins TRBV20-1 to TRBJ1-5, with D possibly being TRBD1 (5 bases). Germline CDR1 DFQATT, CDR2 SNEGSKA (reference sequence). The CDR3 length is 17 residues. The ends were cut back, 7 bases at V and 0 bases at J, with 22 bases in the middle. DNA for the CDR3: TGCAGTGGGGCGCGAGAGCAGGGCGGGGGTAGCAATCAGCCCCAGCATTTT. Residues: CSGAREQGGGSNQPQHF.

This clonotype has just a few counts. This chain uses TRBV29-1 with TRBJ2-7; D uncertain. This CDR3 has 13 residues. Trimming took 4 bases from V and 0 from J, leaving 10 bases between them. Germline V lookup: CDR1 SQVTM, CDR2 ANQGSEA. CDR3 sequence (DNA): TGCAGCGTTGGTGAGGTGAGCTCCTACGAGCAGTACTTC. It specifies CSVGEVSSYEQYF.

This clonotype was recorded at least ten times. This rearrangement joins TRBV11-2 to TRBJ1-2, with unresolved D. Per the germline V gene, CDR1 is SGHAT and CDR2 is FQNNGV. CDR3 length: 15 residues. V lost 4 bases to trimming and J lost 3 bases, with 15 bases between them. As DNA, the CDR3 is TGTGCCAGCAGCTCCCATGTTGGGGTTGACTATGGCTACACCTTC. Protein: CASSSHVGVDYGYTF. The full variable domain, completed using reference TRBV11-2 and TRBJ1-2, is EAGVAQSPRYKIIEKRQSVAFWCNPISGHATLYWYQQILGQGPKLLIQFQNNGVVDDSQLPKDRFSAERLKGVDSTLKIQPAKLEDSAVYLCASSSHVGVDYGYTFGSGTRLTVV.

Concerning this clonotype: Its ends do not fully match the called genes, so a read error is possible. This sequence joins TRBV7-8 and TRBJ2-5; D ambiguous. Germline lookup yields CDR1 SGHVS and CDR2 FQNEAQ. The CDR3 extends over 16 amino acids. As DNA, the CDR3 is TGTGCCAGCAGATTAGTAGGGCGAGGAAAGCAAGAGACCCAGTACTTC. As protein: CASRLVGRGKQETQYF.

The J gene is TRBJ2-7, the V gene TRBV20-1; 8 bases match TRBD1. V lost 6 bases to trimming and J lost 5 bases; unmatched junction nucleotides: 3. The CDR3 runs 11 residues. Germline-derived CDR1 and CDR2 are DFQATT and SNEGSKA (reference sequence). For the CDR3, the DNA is TGCAGTGCCCAGACAGGGGACGAGCAGTACTTC. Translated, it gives CSAQTGDEQYF.

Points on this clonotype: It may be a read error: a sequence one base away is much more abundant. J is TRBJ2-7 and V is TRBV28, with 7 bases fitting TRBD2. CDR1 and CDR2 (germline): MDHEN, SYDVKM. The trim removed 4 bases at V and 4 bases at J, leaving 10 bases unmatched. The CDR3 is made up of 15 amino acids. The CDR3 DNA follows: TGTGCCAGCAGTTCCCCGACAGCGGGGCTATACGAGCAGTACTTC. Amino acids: CASSSPTAGLYEQYF.

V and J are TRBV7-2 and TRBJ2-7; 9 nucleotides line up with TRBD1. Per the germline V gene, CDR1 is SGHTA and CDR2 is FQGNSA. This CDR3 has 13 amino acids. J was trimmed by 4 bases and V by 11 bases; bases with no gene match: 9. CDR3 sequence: CAVRDRAAYEQYF. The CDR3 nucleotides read TGTGCCGTCCGGGACAGGGCAGCGTACGAGCAGTACTTC. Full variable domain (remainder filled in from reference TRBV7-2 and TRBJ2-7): GAGVSQSPSNKVTEKGKDVELRCDPISGHTALYWYRQSLGQGLEFLIYFQGNSAPDKSGLPSDRFSAERTGGSVSTLTIQRTQQEDSAVYLCAVRDRAAYEQYFGPGTRLTVT.

The CDR3 here is CASSEHIPGFGSPLHF. CDR3 in DNA: TGTGCCAGCAGTGAACATATCCCGGGATTTGGGTCACCCCTCCACTTT. The rearrangement links TRBV6-6 to TRBJ1-6; no firm D call. Germline V gene data show CDR1 as MNHNY and CDR2 as SVGAGI (reference sequence). This CDR3 region has 16 residues. Trimming shortened V by 5 bases and J by 10 bases, and 21 bases separated the two germline ends.

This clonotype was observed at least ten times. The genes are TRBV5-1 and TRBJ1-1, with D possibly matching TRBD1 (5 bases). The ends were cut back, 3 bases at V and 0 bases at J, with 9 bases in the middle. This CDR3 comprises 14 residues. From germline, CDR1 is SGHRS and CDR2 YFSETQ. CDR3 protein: CASSSTAMNTEAFF. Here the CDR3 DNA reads TGCGCCAGCAGCTCGACAGCGATGAACACTGAAGCTTTCTTT.

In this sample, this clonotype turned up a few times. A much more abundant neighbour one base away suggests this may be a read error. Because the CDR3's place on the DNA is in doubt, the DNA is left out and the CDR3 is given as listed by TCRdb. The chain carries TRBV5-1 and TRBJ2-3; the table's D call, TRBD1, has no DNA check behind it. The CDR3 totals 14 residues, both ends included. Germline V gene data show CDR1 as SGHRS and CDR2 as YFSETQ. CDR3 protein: CASSWGRGTGTRYF.

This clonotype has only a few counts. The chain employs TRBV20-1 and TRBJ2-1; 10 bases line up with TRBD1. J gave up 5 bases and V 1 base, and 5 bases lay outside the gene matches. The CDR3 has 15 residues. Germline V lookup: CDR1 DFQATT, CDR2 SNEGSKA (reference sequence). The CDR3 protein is CSARGTGGQDNEQFF. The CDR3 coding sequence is TGCAGTGCTAGAGGGACAGGGGGGCAGGACAATGAGCAGTTCTTC.

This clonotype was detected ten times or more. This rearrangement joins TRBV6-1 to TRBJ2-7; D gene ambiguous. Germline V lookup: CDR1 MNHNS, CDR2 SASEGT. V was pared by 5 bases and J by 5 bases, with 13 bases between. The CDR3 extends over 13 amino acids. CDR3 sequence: CASSPPGSHEQYF. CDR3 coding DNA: TGTGCCAGCAGTCCTCCCGGGTCCCACGAGCAGTACTTC.

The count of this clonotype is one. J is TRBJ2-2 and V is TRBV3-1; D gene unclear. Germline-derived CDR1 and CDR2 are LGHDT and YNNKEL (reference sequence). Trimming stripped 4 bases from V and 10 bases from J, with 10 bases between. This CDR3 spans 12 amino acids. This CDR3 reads CASSPRLTELFF. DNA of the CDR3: TGTGCCAGCAGCCCAAGATTAACGGAGCTGTTTTTT.

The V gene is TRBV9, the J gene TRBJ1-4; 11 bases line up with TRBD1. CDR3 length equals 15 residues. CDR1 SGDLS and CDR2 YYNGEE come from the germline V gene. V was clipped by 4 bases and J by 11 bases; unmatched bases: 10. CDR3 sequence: CASSLEGQGGQKLFF. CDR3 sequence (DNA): TGTGCCAGCAGCCTAGAGGGACAGGGGGGACAGAAACTGTTTTTT. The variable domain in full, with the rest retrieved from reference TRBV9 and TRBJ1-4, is DSGVTQTPKHLITATGQRVTLRCSPRSGDLSVYWYQQSLDQGLQFLIQYYNGEERAKGNILERFSAQQFPDLHSELNLSSLELGDSALYFCASSLEGQGGQKLFFGSGTQLSVL.

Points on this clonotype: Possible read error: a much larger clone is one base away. The CDR3 here is CSARSPGGAPVQQPQRF. The CDR3, as DNA: TGCAGTGCTAGATCGCCCGGGGGGGCCCCAGTCCAGCAGCCCCAGCGTTTT. The rearrangement links TRBV20-1 to TRBJ1-5, with D perhaps TRBD1 (6 bases). The CDR3 length is 17 residues. The V gene's germline CDR1 is DFQATT and CDR2 SNEGSKA (reference sequence).

The CDR3 reads CASSESGRGDTGELFF. The CDR3 bases are TGCGCCAGCAGTGAGTCTGGCAGGGGGGACACCGGGGAGCTGTTTTTT. The J gene is TRBJ2-2, the V gene TRBV10-1; possible D gene TRBD1, 7 bases. V was shortened by 0 bases and J by 3 bases, with 11 bases between the two germline ends. This CDR3 spans 16 amino acids. Germline-derived CDR1 and CDR2 are WNHNN and SYGVQD (reference sequence).